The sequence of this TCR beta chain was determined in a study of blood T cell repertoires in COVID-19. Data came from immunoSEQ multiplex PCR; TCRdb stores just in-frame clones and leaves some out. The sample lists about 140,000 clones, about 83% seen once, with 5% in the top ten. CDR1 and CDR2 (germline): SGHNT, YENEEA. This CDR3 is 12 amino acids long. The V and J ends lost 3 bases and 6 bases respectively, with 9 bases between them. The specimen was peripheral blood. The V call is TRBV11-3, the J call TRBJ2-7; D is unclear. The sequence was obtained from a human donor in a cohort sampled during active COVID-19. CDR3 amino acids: CASSFNSPEQYF. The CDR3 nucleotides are TGTGCCAGCAGCTTCAACTCCCCCGAGCAGTACTTC.